Below, 22 T cell receptor beta chains from the same sample are listed, as sequenced in a study of blood T cells in healthy people across ages. The authors ran a second PCR of 7 to 11 cycles using a sample-barcoded 5' primer and a J-beta primer mix. TCRdb recomputed calls from the 5' RACE reads with MiXCR, one row per CDR3 protein. The sample lists 600,000 or so distinct CDR3 sequences; less than 35% were seen once. The sample consisted of blood. The source of these receptors is a woman aged 80 or over in good health.

Regarding this clonotype: Being one base from a much bigger clone, this may be a read error. The chain links TRBV6-5 to TRBJ2-3; TRBD2 aligns across 8 bases. Germline assignment: CDR1 MNHEY and CDR2 SVGAGI. After removal of 6 bases from V and 1 base from J, the junction contained 3 bases not matched to a gene. The CDR3 runs 14 residues. The CDR3 DNA reads TGTGCCAGCAGGGGTAGCGGGGGCACAGATACGCAGTATTTT. This sequence encodes CASRGSGGTDTQYF.

This clonotype was found a few times. This may be a read error: a much more frequent sequence differs by one nucleotide. CDR3 DNA: TGTGCCATCAAAAGGGACAGGGAGGGAGAGACCCAGTACTTC. Its translation: CAIKRDREGETQYF. The chain employs TRBV10-3 and TRBJ2-5, with 9 bases fitting TRBD1. CDR3 length equals 14 residues. The J segment lost 4 bases and the V segment lost 7 bases, leaving 7 bases of the junction unmatched. Germline V lookup: CDR1 ENHRY, CDR2 SYGVKD.

This clonotype has ten or more counts. This could be a read error, since a much larger clone is one nucleotide away. The chain uses TRBV9 and TRBJ2-1; tentatively, D is TRBD2 (5 bases). The better agreement between TRBJ2-7 and the DNA end casts doubt on the J call. This CDR3 region has 14 residues. From germline, CDR1 is SGDLS and CDR2 YYNGEE. As DNA, the CDR3 is TGTGCCAGCTCATTAGGGAGCTCCTACAATGAGCAGTACTTC. Amino acid sequence: CASSLGSSYNEQYF.

This clonotype turned up a few times. J is TRBJ2-7 and V is TRBV28, with 9 bases lining up with TRBD2. CDR1 is MDHEN and CDR2 is SYDVKM in the germline V gene. The CDR3 sequence is 15 residues long. The trim removed 9 bases at V and 0 bases at J, leaving 9 bases unmatched. The CDR3 DNA is TGTGCCAGTACGGAGTTAGCGGGGGCCTCCTACGAGCAGTACTTC. It encodes CASTELAGASYEQYF. Using reference TRBV28 and TRBJ2-7 for the parts outside the CDR3, the full variable domain is DVKVTQSSRYLVKRTGEKVFLECVQDMDHENMFWYRQDPGLGLRLIYFSYDVKMKEKGDIPEGYSVSREKKERFSLILESASTNQTSMYLCASTELAGASYEQYFGPGTRLTVT.

This clonotype occurred a few times. This chain joins TRBV10-3 and TRBJ2-5, with 8 bases identical to TRBD1. TRBJ2-7 matches the DNA end more closely, so the J call is doubtful. Germline loops: CDR1 ENHRY, CDR2 SYGVKD. The CDR3 consists of 12 residues. As DNA, the CDR3 is TGTGCCGTTTCCGGGACAGGCCACGAGCAGTACTTC. This translates into CAVSGTGHEQYF.

The table lists this clonotype with many counts. V usage is TRBV4-1 and J usage is TRBJ1-6; D might be TRBD1 (5 bases). Per the germline V gene, CDR1 is MGHRA and CDR2 is YSYEKL. Trimming left V 4 bases short and J 8 bases short, with 18 bases between. The length of the CDR3 is 16 residues. The chain's CDR3 is CASSPLGGTGYSPLHF. The DNA for the CDR3 is TGCGCCAGCAGCCCCTTGGGCGGGACCGGCTATTCACCCCTCCACTTT.

This clonotype was seen ten or more times. The J gene is TRBJ1-1, the V gene TRBV20-1; TRBD1 matches at 7 bases. Trimming cost V 7 bases and J 4 bases; bases outside gene matches: 6. The germline CDR1 and CDR2 sequences are DFQATT and SNEGSKA (reference sequence). This CDR3 is built from 12 residues. Written as DNA, the CDR3 is TGCAGTGGTGGACAGGCTGTCACTGAAGCTTTCTTT. Its protein is CSGGQAVTEAFF.

Concerning this clonotype itself: The junction departs from the called germline gene at one end, perhaps through a read error. The chain carries TRBV5-1 and TRBJ1-6; the D gene is possibly TRBD1 (6 bases). Germline lookup yields CDR1 SGHRS and CDR2 YFSETQ. The length of the CDR3 is 15 residues. The CDR3 DNA reads TGCGCCAGCAGCTTGGGCCAGGGGTTGTTCTCACCCCCCCACTTT. Protein: CASSLGQGLFSPPHF.

As regards this clonotype: A much larger clone is a single base away; this may be a read error. The CDR3 DNA sequence: TGTGCCAGCAGCTTTAGTCCCCGGAGCGAGCAGTACTTC. Its translation is CASSFSPRSEQYF. The chain employs TRBV7-9 and TRBJ2-7, with unresolved D. The germline V gene has CDR1 SEHNR and CDR2 FQNEAQ (reference sequence). This CDR3 contains 13 residues. The V and J ends lost 3 bases and 6 bases respectively, with 12 bases between them.

The J gene is TRBJ1-6, the V gene TRBV28; perhaps TRBD1 as D (6 bases). The CDR3 runs 14 residues. The germline V and J ends were trimmed by 7 bases and 9 bases, with 16 bases remaining between them. Germline V lookup: CDR1 MDHEN, CDR2 SYDVKM. The CDR3 protein is CASMGGGFGSPLHF. The CDR3 DNA is TGTGCCAGCATGGGGGGCGGGTTTGGTTCACCCCTCCACTTT. Complete variable domain (other parts from reference TRBV28 and TRBJ1-6): DVKVTQSSRYLVKRTGEKVFLECVQDMDHENMFWYRQDPGLGLRLIYFSYDVKMKEKGDIPEGYSVSREKKERFSLILESASTNQTSMYLCASMGGGFGSPLHFGNGTRLTVT.

This clonotype was detected only a few times. The chain combines TRBV28 with TRBJ1-2; the match to TRBD1 covers 8 bases. With V trimmed by 7 bases and J by 8 bases, 12 bases remained unmatched. The CDR3 totals 14 residues. Germline CDR1 MDHEN, CDR2 SYDVKM. Here the CDR3 DNA reads TGTGCCAGCAAACTGCAGGACAGGGATCGAGGCTACACCTTC. Translation: CASKLQDRDRGYTF.

This clonotype was detected ten times or more. The chain has TRBV7-2 and TRBJ2-5; 15 bases are a match to TRBD2. The CDR3 extends over 18 amino acids. Germline CDR1 is SGHTA and CDR2 is FQGNSA. The V segment lost 4 bases and the J segment 5 bases; nucleotides outside the gene matches: 11. The chain's CDR3 is CASSSGTSGGRRKETQYF. The CDR3 DNA follows: TGTGCCAGCAGCTCCGGGACTAGCGGGGGGCGCCGCAAGGAGACCCAGTACTTC.

In its sample, this clonotype was seen a few times. This may stem from a read error, because a much larger clone lies one nucleotide away. The CDR3 reads CSTRDWAESSYNSPLHF. Here the CDR3 DNA reads TGCAGTACTAGAGATTGGGCAGAGAGCTCCTATAATTCACCCCTCCACTTT. The rearrangement uses TRBV20-1 and TRBJ1-6; D gene ambiguous. CDR1 is DFQATT, CDR2 SNEGSKA, per germline (reference sequence). The CDR3 has 17 residues.

This clonotype was seen a handful of times. This sequence joins TRBV6-5 and TRBJ1-1; a weak D match, TRBD1 (6 bases). CDR3 length equals 15 residues. The V and J ends lost 5 bases and 4 bases respectively, with 17 bases between them. Germline V lookup: CDR1 MNHEY, CDR2 SVGAGI. CDR3 sequence: CASSPGRGSVTEAFF. CDR3 DNA sequence: TGTGCCAGCAGTCCGGGCAGGGGTAGTGTCACTGAAGCTTTCTTT.

This clonotype has a handful of counts. This CDR3 reads CSARGGRGSYNEQYF. CDR3 in DNA: TGCAGTGCTAGGGGGGGAAGGGGCTCCTACAATGAGCAGTACTTC. This chain connects TRBV20-1 to TRBJ2-1; D possibly corresponds to TRBD2 (6 bases). The tail of the sequence fits TRBJ2-7 better, so the J call may be wrong. This CDR3 has 15 residues. Looked up from germline, CDR1 is DFQATT and CDR2 is SNEGSKA (reference sequence).

This rearrangement joins TRBV10-3 to TRBJ1-1, with 9 bases that match TRBD1. There are 12 residues in the CDR3. Germline V gives CDR1 ENHRY, CDR2 SYGVKD. After removal of 6 bases from V and 11 bases from J, the junction contained 7 bases not matched to a gene. The CDR3 sequence is CAISSGQGEAFF. CDR3 in DNA: TGTGCCATCAGCTCGGGACAGGGTGAGGCTTTCTTT.

This clonotype has a count of ten or more. The V gene is TRBV20-1, the J gene TRBJ2-7; TRBD2 might be the D (6 bases). The ends were cut back, 1 base at V and 2 bases at J, with 12 bases in the middle. CDR1 and CDR2 (germline): DFQATT, SNEGSKA (reference sequence). The CDR3 covers 14 residues. CDR3 nucleotide sequence: TGCAGTGCTAGAGCCGGGACTGACACCTACGAGCAGTACTTC. Protein: CSARAGTDTYEQYF.

This clonotype was picked up one time. The CDR3 sequence: CASSVVTEAVQHF. CDR3 nucleotides: TGTGCCAGCAGCGTGGTTACGGAGGCGGTCCAGCATTTT. This chain links TRBV7-8 with TRBJ1-5; D gene unclear. The CDR3 length is 13 residues. CDR1 and CDR2 (germline): SGHVS, FQNEAQ. Trimming shortened V by 5 bases and J by 12 bases, and 17 bases separated the two germline ends.

This clonotype was recorded many times. The chain joins TRBV2 to TRBJ2-5, with a weak D call TRBD2 (5 bases). Germline V gene data show CDR1 as SNHLY and CDR2 as FYNNEI. V was clipped by 5 bases and J by 11 bases, with 21 bases between them. The CDR3 contains 14 residues. CDR3 in amino acids: CASSTAIGMMVQYF. CDR3 nucleotides: TGTGCCAGCAGTACGGCTATCGGGATGATGGTGCAGTACTTC.

This clonotype came up many times. The gene calls are TRBV11-1 and TRBJ1-6; a possible D gene is TRBD1 (5 bases). V lost 5 bases to trimming and J lost 0 bases, with 14 bases between them. Germline lookup yields CDR1 SGHAT and CDR2 FQDESV (reference sequence). The CDR3 is 17 residues long. CDR3 region: CASSARQRSSYNSPLHF. In DNA, the CDR3 is TGTGCCAGCAGCGCTCGACAGAGAAGCTCCTATAATTCACCCCTCCACTTT.

With respect to this clonotype: Being one base from a much bigger clone, this may be a read error. V gene TRBV29-1 combines with J gene TRBJ2-7; D might be TRBD1 or TRBD2, each matching 5 bases. The CDR3 totals 14 residues. CDR1 is SQVTM, CDR2 ANQGSEA, per germline. V lost 4 bases to trimming and J lost 9 bases, with 22 bases between them. The CDR3, as DNA: TGCAGCGTTGCATCATCGGGATTGGGGGTCGGGCAGTACTTC. This gives the protein CSVASSGLGVGQYF.

In the case of this clonotype: A much larger clone is a single base away; this may be a read error. In DNA form, the CDR3 reads TGTGCCAGCAGTATGAGCGGGGGGACCTACAATGAGCAGTTCTTC. Translating gives CASSMSGGTYNEQFF. V gene TRBV6-2 or TRBV6-3 combines with J gene TRBJ2-1; 9 nucleotides line up with TRBD2. The CDR3 spans 15 residues. The V and J ends lost 5 bases and 2 bases, in that order; junction bases with no gene match: 4. Germline values: CDR1 MNHEY, CDR2 SVGEGT.